This passage covers 26 T cell receptor beta chains from one sample sequenced in a study of blood T cell repertoires in COVID-19. Here immunoSEQ multiplex PCR was the method, and the copy in TCRdb shows in-frame clones only, minus some. Of approximately 150,000 clones in the sample, approximately 87% were seen once. Sequenced material: peripheral blood. The source of these receptors is a man aged 45-60 years who had recovered from COVID-19.

This rearrangement joins TRBV6-2 or TRBV6-3 to TRBJ2-1, with 13 bases identical to TRBD2. The CDR3 is made up of 18 amino acids. Losses at the gene ends were 6 bases for V and 4 bases for J; bases not matched to a gene: 12. CDR1 and CDR2 from the germline V gene are MNHEY and SVGEGT. CDR3 sequence reads: CASSPRTSGGLRYNEQFF. The CDR3 region has the DNA TGTGCCAGCAGCCCTAGGACTAGCGGGGGTCTAAGGTACAATGAGCAGTTCTTC.

The chain links TRBV3-1 (or the pseudogene TRBV3-2) to TRBJ2-1; no clear D. There are 12 residues in the CDR3. Germline V gene data show CDR1 as LGHDT and CDR2 as YNNKEL (reference sequence). The germline V and J ends were trimmed by 1 base and 10 bases, with 8 bases remaining between them. The CDR3: CASSQAQWEQFF. The CDR3 DNA sequence: TGTGCCAGCAGCCAAGCTCAGTGGGAGCAGTTCTTC.

The V gene is TRBV11-2, the J gene TRBJ2-3; 7 bases map to TRBD1. Losses at the gene ends were 5 bases for V and 0 bases for J; bases not matched to a gene: 8. The CDR3 totals 16 residues. Per germline, CDR1 SGHAT and CDR2 FQNNGV. The CDR3 here is CASSPSTGESTDTQYF. The CDR3 DNA reads as TGTGCCAGCAGCCCCTCCACAGGGGAAAGCACAGATACGCAGTATTTT. Supplemented by reference TRBV11-2 and TRBJ2-3, the full variable domain reads EAGVAQSPRYKIIEKRQSVAFWCNPISGHATLYWYQQILGQGPKLLIQFQNNGVVDDSQLPKDRFSAERLKGVDSTLKIQPAKLEDSAVYLCASSPSTGESTDTQYFGPGTRLTVL.

This chain links TRBV6-5 with TRBJ1-2; 10 bases fit TRBD1. The CDR3 is made up of 14 amino acids. V gave up 7 bases and J gave up 5 bases; unmatched junction bases: 7. From germline, CDR1 is MNHEY and CDR2 SVGAGI. The CDR3 DNA follows: TGTGCCAGCAAGACAGGGGGCGCAGGGTATGGCTACACCTTC. It encodes CASKTGGAGYGYTF.

The chain recombines TRBV5-1 with TRBJ2-2; possibly TRBD2 for D (5 bases). Trimming left V 0 bases short and J 5 bases short, with 11 bases between. Per germline, CDR1 SGHRS and CDR2 YFSETQ. The CDR3 contains 15 residues. The CDR3 DNA is TGCGCCAGCAGCTTGGGGTTCAGCGGAACCGGGGAGCTGTTTTTT. Translating gives CASSLGFSGTGELFF.

J is TRBJ1-3 and V is TRBV4-1; 9 bases agree with TRBD1. The V and J ends lost 0 bases and 4 bases, in that order; junction bases with no gene match: 7. This CDR3 spans 17 amino acids. Germline V lookup: CDR1 MGHRA, CDR2 YSYEKL. CDR3 loop: CASSQEPGQGRGNTIYF. CDR3 coding DNA: TGCGCCAGCAGCCAAGAACCGGGACAGGGACGGGGAAACACCATATATTTT.

This clone was picked up one time. The CDR3 reads CASSPSNYGYTF. In nucleotides, the CDR3 is TGTGCCAGCAGCCCCAGTAACTATGGCTACACCTTC. The V call is TRBV5-4, the J call TRBJ1-2; no reliable D call. Deletions cut 4 bases from V and 1 base from J, with 5 bases between. Germline assignment: CDR1 SGHNT and CDR2 YYREEE (reference sequence). This CDR3 region has 12 residues.

The chain carries TRBV4-3 and TRBJ2-1; 12 nucleotides align to TRBD2. The CDR3 is 17 residues long. Trimming cost V 3 bases and J 4 bases; bases outside gene matches: 7. Germline V gives CDR1 LGHNA, CDR2 YSLEER. The CDR3 loop reads CASSQARLAGEYNEQFF. The DNA for the CDR3 is TGCGCCAGCAGCCAGGCCCGACTAGCGGGGGAATACAATGAGCAGTTCTTC.

The chain couples TRBV4-3 to TRBJ2-3; 8 nucleotides line up with TRBD1. Germline CDR1 LGHNA, CDR2 YSLEER. V trimming: 0 bases; J trimming: 2 bases; junction bases outside the gene matches: 7. There are 17 residues in the CDR3. This chain's CDR3 is CASSQDSRGLTTDTQYF. In DNA, the CDR3 is TGCGCCAGCAGCCAAGATAGCAGGGGGCTTACCACAGATACGCAGTATTTT.

The chain recombines TRBV19 with TRBJ1-5, with D possibly TRBD1 on 6 matching bases. CDR1 and CDR2 (germline): LNHDA, SQIVND (reference sequence). CDR3 size: 15 residues. V dropped 1 base and J dropped 0 bases, with 7 bases sitting between them. The CDR3 nucleotides are TGTGCCAGTAGTATAGGGACAGATAGCAATCAGCCCCAGCATTTT. Amino acid sequence: CASSIGTDSNQPQHF.

The rearrangement links TRBV7-2 to TRBJ1-2, with a possible D match to TRBD1 (6 bases). Germline V gene lookup returns CDR1 SGHTA and CDR2 FQGNSA. This CDR3 spans 15 amino acids. V gave up 4 bases and J gave up 8 bases, with 20 bases separating them. This CDR3 is CASSSATGPQGGYTF. In DNA form, the CDR3 reads TGTGCCAGCAGCTCAGCGACAGGTCCTCAAGGGGGCTACACCTTC.

This clone came up a few times. The chain couples TRBV7-9 to TRBJ2-1, with TRBD1 identical over 12 bases. CDR1 SEHNR and CDR2 FQNEAQ come from the germline V gene (reference sequence). CDR3 length: 15 amino acids. V lost 4 bases, J lost 7 bases, and 5 bases stayed unmatched. CDR3 residues: CASSSGQGARNEQFF. The CDR3 DNA is TGTGCCAGCAGCTCGGGACAGGGGGCGAGAAATGAGCAGTTCTTC.

The rearrangement links TRBV6-5 to TRBJ2-2; D possibly corresponds to TRBD1 (5 bases). Germline lookup yields CDR1 MNHEY and CDR2 SVGAGI. The CDR3 covers 15 residues. V was trimmed by 2 bases and J by 1 base, leaving 8 bases between them. CDR3 protein: CASSYGQGNTGELFF. For the CDR3, the DNA is TGTGCCAGCAGTTACGGGCAGGGGAACACCGGGGAGCTGTTTTTT.

This clone was recorded a few times. The chain couples TRBV3-1 (or the pseudogene TRBV3-2) to TRBJ1-3; D may be TRBD1 (6 bases). The V gene's germline CDR1 is LGHDT and CDR2 YNNKEL (reference sequence). This CDR3 has 14 amino acids. V was trimmed by 4 bases and J by 2 bases, leaving 9 bases between them. CDR3 loop: CASSPGQTGNTIYF. CDR3 DNA: TGTGCCAGCAGCCCAGGACAGACTGGAAACACCATATATTTT.

The genes are TRBV7-2 and TRBJ1-2; 8 bases match TRBD1. Trimming removed 4 bases from V and 2 bases from J; junction bases left unmatched: 9. The CDR3 covers 16 residues. Germline V CDR1 and CDR2: SGHTA, FQGNSA. DNA of the CDR3: TGTGCCAGCAGCTCGACACCCGGACAGGGAAACTATGGCTACACCTTC. This encodes CASSSTPGQGNYGYTF.

The chain has TRBV11-2 and TRBJ1-2; D uncertain. Trimming shortened V by 2 bases and J by 2 bases, and 15 bases separated the two germline ends. Looked up from germline, CDR1 is SGHAT and CDR2 is FQNNGV. The CDR3 length is 16 residues. DNA of the CDR3: TGTGCCAGCAGCTTAAGAACAGTGCGAACAAACTATGGCTACACCTTC. Translation gives CASSLRTVRTNYGYTF.

The chain carries TRBV7-2 and TRBJ2-6; 9 bases line up with TRBD1. The CDR3 is made up of 18 amino acids. V dropped 4 bases and J dropped 4; count of bases not matched to a gene: 11. CDR1 SGHTA and CDR2 FQGNSA come from the germline V gene. The CDR3 nucleotides read TGTGCCAGCAGCTCCCCGGGACAGGGCCTGTCGGGGGCCAACGTCCTGACTTTC. Protein product: CASSSPGQGLSGANVLTF. Full variable domain (rest looked up from reference TRBV7-2 and TRBJ2-6): GAGVSQSPSNKVTEKGKDVELRCDPISGHTALYWYRQSLGQGLEFLIYFQGNSAPDKSGLPSDRFSAERTGGSVSTLTIQRTQQEDSAVYLCASSSPGQGLSGANVLTFGAGSRLTVL.

J is TRBJ1-1 and V is TRBV6-1, with 8 bases identical to TRBD1. Germline V lookup: CDR1 MNHNS, CDR2 SASEGT. The V segment lost 1 base and the J segment 5 bases; nucleotides outside the gene matches: 6. The CDR3 consists of 15 residues. The CDR3 nucleotides read TGTGCCAGCAGTGAAGTTGGACAGGGAATGACTGAAGCTTTCTTT. As protein: CASSEVGQGMTEAFF.

This sequence joins TRBV19 and TRBJ2-7; TRBD2 matches 7 bases. The germline CDR1 and CDR2 sequences are LNHDA and SQIVND (reference sequence). The CDR3 is 15 amino acids. J lost 1 base, V lost 1 base, and 4 bases had no gene match. The chain's CDR3 is CASSIGTRPSYEQYF. Here the CDR3 DNA reads TGTGCCAGTAGTATAGGGACTAGGCCTTCCTACGAGCAGTACTTC.

The rearrangement links TRBV29-1 to TRBJ2-2, with 10 bases aligning to TRBD1. Germline CDR1 reads SQVTM; CDR2 reads ANQGSEA. Trimming at V came to 5 bases and at J to 5 bases, leaving 11 bases not matched to a gene. The CDR3 runs to 16 residues. This CDR3 is CSVWDRGLEMTGELFF. CDR3 nucleotide sequence: TGCAGCGTTTGGGACAGGGGTTTAGAGATGACCGGGGAGCTGTTTTTT.

The genes are TRBV6-5 and TRBJ2-5; D unclear. The CDR3 contains 13 residues. In germline, CDR1 is MNHEY, CDR2 SVGAGI. V dropped 5 bases and J dropped 1 base, with 8 bases sitting between them. Here the CDR3 DNA reads TGTGCCAGCAGTCCAGGTATCCAAGAGACCCAGTACTTC. The encoded protein is CASSPGIQETQYF.

Only a few counts were recorded for this clone. The chain employs TRBV5-1 and TRBJ1-2, with 10 bases lining up with TRBD1. V shed 5 bases, J shed 6 bases, and the junction held 7 bases outside the gene matches. The CDR3 consists of 14 residues. Germline loops: CDR1 SGHRS, CDR2 YFSETQ. Here the CDR3 reads CASSLDRGWDGYTF. In DNA form, the CDR3 reads TGCGCCAGCAGTCTGGACAGGGGGTGGGATGGCTACACCTTC.

This clone came up once. V is TRBV3-1 (or the pseudogene TRBV3-2) and J is TRBJ2-5; TRBD1 might be the D (6 bases). V was shortened by 0 bases and J by 2 bases, with 10 bases between the two germline ends. Germline assignment: CDR1 LGHDT and CDR2 YNNKEL (reference sequence). The CDR3 length is 15 residues. CDR3 nucleotides: TGTGCCAGCAGCCAAGATCGGACAGATCAAGAGACCCAGTACTTC. Its protein is CASSQDRTDQETQYF.

The CDR3 spells CASSGTGSNTGELFF. The CDR3 coding sequence is TGTGCCAGCAGTGGGACAGGCTCGAACACCGGGGAGCTGTTTTTT. The chain couples TRBV6-1 to TRBJ2-2, with TRBD1 identical over 7 bases. Trimming removed 4 bases from V and 0 bases from J; junction bases left unmatched: 2. Per germline, CDR1 MNHNS and CDR2 SASEGT. The CDR3 is made up of 15 amino acids.

J is TRBJ1-1 and V is TRBV7-2, with D possibly TRBD1 on 6 matching bases. Per germline, CDR1 SGHTA and CDR2 FQGNSA. The V and J ends lost 4 bases and 1 base respectively, with 13 bases between them. This CDR3 is 15 amino acids long. The CDR3 reads CASSSPGTKNTEAFF. The CDR3 DNA follows: TGTGCCAGCAGCTCCCCAGGGACAAAGAACACTGAAGCTTTCTTT.

The V and J genes are TRBV6-5 and TRBJ2-7, with D perhaps matching TRBD2 (5 bases). V gave up 8 bases and J gave up 4 bases, with 6 bases separating them. Germline assignment: CDR1 MNHEY and CDR2 SVGAGI. The CDR3 loop spans 10 amino acids. The CDR3 spells CASGLYEQYF. CDR3 sequence (DNA): TGTGCCAGCGGACTGTACGAGCAGTACTTC.